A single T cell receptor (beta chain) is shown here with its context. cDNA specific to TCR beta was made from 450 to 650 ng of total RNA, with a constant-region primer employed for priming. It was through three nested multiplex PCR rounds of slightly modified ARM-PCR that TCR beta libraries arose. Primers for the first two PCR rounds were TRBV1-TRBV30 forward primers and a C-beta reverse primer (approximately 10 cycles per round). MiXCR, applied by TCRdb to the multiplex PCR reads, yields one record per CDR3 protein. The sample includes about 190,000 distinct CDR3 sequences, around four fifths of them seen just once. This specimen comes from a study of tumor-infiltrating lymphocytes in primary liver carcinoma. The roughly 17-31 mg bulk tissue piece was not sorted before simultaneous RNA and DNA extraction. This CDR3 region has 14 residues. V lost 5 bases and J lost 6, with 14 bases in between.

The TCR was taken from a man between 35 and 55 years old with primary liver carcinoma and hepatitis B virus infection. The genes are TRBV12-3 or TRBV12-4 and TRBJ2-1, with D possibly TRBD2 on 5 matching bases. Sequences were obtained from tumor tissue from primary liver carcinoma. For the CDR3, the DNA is TGTGCCAGCAGTCCTGAGGGTGGCTCCAATGAGCAGTTCTTC. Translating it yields CASSPEGGSNEQFF.